This TCR beta chain emerged from a study of blood T cells in healthy people across ages. This clonotype showed up just a few times. Extracted total RNA amounted to at least 5.5 micrograms for each sample. The germline V gene encodes CDR1 SGHTA and CDR2 FQGNSA. The CDR3 totals 17 residues. V lost 2 bases to trimming and J lost 4 bases; unmatched junction nucleotides: 11. For the second PCR, which ran for 7 to 11 cycles, a sample-barcoded 5' primer and a J-beta primer mix were used. Via MiXCR, TCRdb re-called the 5' RACE reads, giving one row per CDR3 protein. This table has 650,000 to 700,000 distinct CDR3 sequences, roughly half appearing once.

Material: blood. V gene TRBV7-2 combines with J gene TRBJ2-3, with 8 bases matching TRBD2. The receptor was derived from a woman aged 80 or older in good health. The CDR3 here is CASSLRIRGGGADTQYF. The DNA of the CDR3 is TGTGCCAGCAGCTTAAGGATACGGGGGGGCGGCGCAGATACGCAGTATTTT.